The 28 T cell receptor beta chains reported below all come from one sample, sequenced in a study of blood T cell repertoires in COVID-19. The repertoire was sequenced with immunoSEQ multiplex PCR; TCRdb's copy has only in-frame clones and lacks some. The data hold 500,000 or so clones, with about 85% observed a single time. The specimen was PBMCs or T cells enriched from blood (not recorded which). These receptors were obtained from a young woman who had recovered from COVID-19.

The chain recombines TRBV5-6 with TRBJ2-3; 10 bases match TRBD1. The CDR3 runs to 18 residues. Germline CDR1 is SGHDT and CDR2 is YYEEEE. Trimming cost V 7 bases and J 2 bases; bases outside gene matches: 16. The CDR3 loop reads CASDPGQGFAGDTDTQYF. CDR3 sequence (DNA): TGTGCCAGCGACCCGGGACAGGGGTTTGCAGGGGACACAGATACGCAGTATTTT.

This clone was counted at least ten times. The V gene is TRBV21-1, the J gene TRBJ1-2; the tabulated D call, TRBD1, remains unverified against the DNA. TRBV21-1 is termed a pseudogene. The CDR3 length is 16 residues. CDR3 DNA sequence: TGTGCCAGCAGCGTCAAGGACAGGGGTGGAAACTATGGCTACACCTTC. This translates into CASSVKDRGGNYGYTF.

The chain has TRBV5-1 and TRBJ2-1, with 12 bases identical to TRBD2. Germline V gene lookup returns CDR1 SGHRS and CDR2 YFSETQ. The trim removed 4 bases at V and 7 bases at J, leaving 3 bases unmatched. The CDR3 has 14 amino acids. This CDR3 reads CASSGTSGLNEQFF. Here the CDR3 DNA reads TGCGCCAGCAGCGGGACTAGCGGGCTAAATGAGCAGTTCTTC. Drawing the rest from reference TRBV5-1 and TRBJ2-1, the complete variable domain is KAGVTQTPRYLIKTRGQQVTLSCSPISGHRSVSWYQQTPGQGLQFLFEYFSETQRNKGNFPGRFSGRQFSNSRSEMNVSTLELGDSALYLCASSGTSGLNEQFFGPGTRLTVL.

The table lists this clone with a few counts. The chain uses TRBV3-1 (or the pseudogene TRBV3-2) and TRBJ1-4, with 7 bases matching TRBD1. V trimming: 5 bases; J trimming: 4 bases; junction bases outside the gene matches: 4. The CDR3 is made up of 14 amino acids. The germline gives CDR1 LGHDT, CDR2 YNNKEL (reference sequence). The CDR3, as DNA: TGTGCCAGCAGCTTCAGGGGGGATAATGAAAAACTGTTTTTT. Protein product: CASSFRGDNEKLFF.

The gene calls are TRBV29-1 and TRBJ2-7; 7 bases match TRBD2. V trimming: 2 bases; J trimming: 2 bases; junction bases outside the gene matches: 12. In germline, CDR1 is SQVTM, CDR2 ANQGSEA. CDR3 length: 16 residues. CDR3 sequence (DNA): TGCAGCGTTGAAAGTAGAAAATGGGGGGGTACCTACGAGCAGTACTTC. This sequence encodes CSVESRKWGGTYEQYF.

This clone has only one observation. The gene calls are TRBV6-2 or TRBV6-3 and TRBJ1-2; D unresolved. Germline V CDR1 and CDR2: MNHEY, SVGEGT. The CDR3 consists of 15 residues. The germline V and J ends were trimmed by 6 bases and 8 bases, with 22 bases remaining between them. In nucleotides, the CDR3 is TGTGCCAGCAGCCCTAACCATGACATCGAACGGGGCTACACCTTC. This translates into CASSPNHDIERGYTF.

This clone was observed once. The chain joins TRBV2 to TRBJ1-6; D not certain. Per the germline V gene, CDR1 is SNHLY and CDR2 is FYNNEI. The CDR3 sequence is 16 residues long. V lost 4 bases and J 7 bases, leaving 17 bases between the germline ends. CDR3 coding DNA: TGTGCCAGCAGTGCCCCACCGGGGAACTTGAATTCACCCCTCCACTTT. Translated: CASSAPPGNLNSPLHF.

This chain connects TRBV10-2 to TRBJ1-4; the D is unclear. The CDR3 runs to 16 residues. Trimming left V 2 bases short and J 7 bases short, with 17 bases between. Germline V lookup: CDR1 WSHSY, CDR2 SAAADI. This CDR3 reads CASSENGRGFGEKLFF. The CDR3 DNA follows: TGCGCCAGCAGTGAGAACGGGCGGGGATTTGGTGAAAAACTGTTTTTT.

With regard to this clone: This CDR3 is also generated by other DNA sequences in the sample. The chain couples TRBV28 to TRBJ1-1; the D is unclear. CDR1 is MDHEN and CDR2 is SYDVKM in the germline V gene. V was shortened by 2 bases and J by 1 base, with 11 bases between the two germline ends. The CDR3 runs 15 residues. CDR3 residues: CASSLPVTGNTEAFF. The CDR3 DNA is TGTGCCAGCAGTTTACCGGTTACGGGGAACACTGAAGCTTTCTTT.

This chain uses TRBV27 with TRBJ2-7, with TRBD2 as a possible D gene (6 bases). V was pared by 6 bases and J by 5 bases, with 17 bases between. This CDR3 is built from 14 residues. The germline gives CDR1 MNHEY, CDR2 SMNVEV (reference sequence). CDR3 coding DNA: TGTGCCAGCAGGCAACTAGCTCGGCGCGACGAGCAGTACTTC. Protein sequence: CASRQLARRDEQYF.

V usage is TRBV7-9 and J usage is TRBJ1-2; possibly TRBD1 for D (5 bases). CDR1 and CDR2 (germline): SEHNR, FQNEAQ (reference sequence). The CDR3 covers 16 residues. With 3 bases removed from V and 1 base from J, the gap between germline ends came to 15 bases. CDR3: CASSLSGSLDNYGYTF. CDR3 DNA sequence: TGTGCCAGCAGCTTGTCAGGGTCGCTCGATAACTATGGCTACACCTTC.

The chain couples TRBV2 to TRBJ1-5; D not certain. The germline V and J ends were trimmed by 6 bases and 0 bases, with 6 bases remaining between them. The length of the CDR3 is 13 residues. The V gene's germline CDR1 is SNHLY and CDR2 FYNNEI. The CDR3 sequence is CASREDSNQPQHF. The DNA for the CDR3 is TGTGCCAGCAGGGAGGATAGCAATCAGCCCCAGCATTTT.

This rearrangement joins TRBV5-4 to TRBJ1-1; no clear D gene. This CDR3 spans 15 amino acids. The V gene lost 4 bases and the J gene lost 0 bases, with 13 bases spanning the gap. The germline V gene has CDR1 SGHNT and CDR2 YYREEE (reference sequence). The chain's CDR3 is CASSTGSIVNTEAFF. The CDR3 DNA follows: TGTGCCAGCAGCACCGGGTCTATAGTGAACACTGAAGCTTTCTTT.

CDR3 loop: CASSWDRGQETQYF. CDR3 nucleotide sequence: TGTGCCAGCAGCTGGGACAGGGGACAAGAGACCCAGTACTTC. The chain joins TRBV7-2 to TRBJ2-5; the match to TRBD1 covers 10 bases. Germline trimming cut 4 bases from V and 2 bases from J; bases unmatched to any gene: 1. The CDR3 is 14 residues long. CDR1 and CDR2 from the germline V gene are SGHTA and FQGNSA.

This rearrangement joins TRBV7-2 to TRBJ1-5; 7 nucleotides match TRBD1. V dropped 3 bases and J dropped 8; count of bases not matched to a gene: 4. The CDR3 extends over 13 amino acids. The germline gives CDR1 SGHTA, CDR2 FQGNSA. As DNA, the CDR3 is TGTGCCAGCAGCTTCGACAGGGAGGAGCCCCAGCATTTT. The encoded protein is CASSFDREEPQHF. The full variable domain, with the rest looked up from reference TRBV7-2 and TRBJ1-5, is GAGVSQSPSNKVTEKGKDVELRCDPISGHTALYWYRQSLGQGLEFLIYFQGNSAPDKSGLPSDRFSAERTGGSVSTLTIQRTQQEDSAVYLCASSFDREEPQHFGDGTRLSIL.

The V and J genes are TRBV7-9 and TRBJ1-6; tentatively, D is TRBD1 (6 bases). Trimming left V 1 base short and J 8 bases short, with 9 bases between. Germline V gene lookup returns CDR1 SEHNR and CDR2 FQNEAQ (reference sequence). The CDR3 contains 14 residues. The CDR3 sequence: CASSLEGVHSPLHF. As DNA, the CDR3 is TGTGCCAGCAGCTTAGAGGGGGTTCATTCACCCCTCCACTTT.

The V call is TRBV28, the J call TRBJ2-3; 7 bases are a match to TRBD2. CDR3 length: 15 amino acids. V lost 5 bases and J lost 3; bases outside the gene matches: 8. Germline loops: CDR1 MDHEN, CDR2 SYDVKM. The CDR3 sequence is CASSPEAGRTDTQYF. The CDR3 DNA reads TGTGCCAGCAGTCCAGAAGCGGGGAGGACAGATACGCAGTATTTT.

The chain joins TRBV4-1 to TRBJ2-1, with 8 positions matching TRBD2. V gave up 4 bases and J gave up 4 bases; unmatched junction bases: 12. CDR1 and CDR2 (germline): MGHRA, YSYEKL. The CDR3 covers 17 residues. CDR3 coding DNA: TGCGCCAGCAGCCGCTCTCTAAGCGGGGGACCATACAATGAGCAGTTCTTC. Translating it yields CASSRSLSGGPYNEQFF.

The genes are TRBV2 and TRBJ2-7, with D possibly TRBD2 on 6 matching bases. The CDR3 has 15 amino acids. V dropped 5 bases and J dropped 3 bases, with 17 bases sitting between them. CDR1 and CDR2 (germline): SNHLY, FYNNEI. The CDR3 sequence is CASSSGRTTFYEQYF. CDR3 nucleotide sequence: TGTGCCAGCAGTTCTGGACGGACTACATTCTACGAGCAGTACTTC.

The V and J genes are TRBV29-1 and TRBJ2-1, with D possibly being TRBD1 (7 bases). With 5 bases removed from V and 7 bases from J, the gap between germline ends came to 15 bases. This CDR3 region has 13 residues. Per the germline V gene, CDR1 is SQVTM and CDR2 is ANQGSEA. CDR3 in DNA: TGCAGCGTTCCCTCGGCAGGGGGGAATGAGCAGTTCTTC. Amino acid sequence: CSVPSAGGNEQFF.

The chain employs TRBV19 and TRBJ2-5; 8 bases line up with TRBD1. Germline-derived CDR1 and CDR2 are LNHDA and SQIVND (reference sequence). There are 13 residues in the CDR3. The V segment lost 6 bases and the J segment 5 bases; nucleotides outside the gene matches: 5. The CDR3 spells CASSGNRGETQYF. CDR3 bases: TGTGCCAGTAGCGGGAACAGGGGGGAGACCCAGTACTTC.

The V and J genes are TRBV5-1 and TRBJ1-1, with D tentatively TRBD1 (6 bases). The CDR3 runs to 14 residues. Germline-derived CDR1 and CDR2 are SGHRS and YFSETQ. Trimming took 0 bases from V and 1 from J, leaving 7 bases between them. The CDR3 is CASSLAQGNTEAFF. CDR3 nucleotide sequence: TGCGCCAGCAGCTTGGCACAGGGGAACACTGAAGCTTTCTTT.

This chain links TRBV7-2 with TRBJ2-7; maybe TRBD1 (6 bases). Trimming stripped 3 bases from V and 8 bases from J, with 8 bases between. The CDR3 sequence is 11 residues long. CDR1 and CDR2 from the germline V gene are SGHTA and FQGNSA. CDR3 nucleotides: TGTGCCAGCAGCTTTGGGGGCAAGCAGTACTTC. It specifies CASSFGGKQYF.

The J gene is TRBJ2-3, the V gene TRBV9; the D gene is possibly TRBD1 (7 bases). Germline CDR1 is SGDLS and CDR2 is YYNGEE. V was cut by 3 bases and J by 5 bases, with 10 bases left in between. CDR3 length equals 13 residues. CDR3 sequence (DNA): TGTGCCAGCAGCGCCCAGGGGGGAGATACGCAGTATTTT. Amino acid sequence: CASSAQGGDTQYF.

The chain has TRBV19 and TRBJ1-5; no definite D call. Germline CDR1 reads LNHDA; CDR2 reads SQIVND (reference sequence). This CDR3 comprises 14 residues. V was pared by 2 bases and J by 0 bases, with 5 bases between. The CDR3 coding sequence is TGTGCCAGTAGTATATTCGGTAGCAATCAGCCCCAGCATTTT. Residues: CASSIFGSNQPQHF.

This sequence joins TRBV6-2 or TRBV6-3 and TRBJ2-1, with 11 bases matching TRBD2. The junction had 15 bases not matched to a gene; V was cut back by 7 bases and J by 16 bases. CDR1 is MNHEY and CDR2 is SVGEGT in the germline V gene. The CDR3 runs to 14 residues. CDR3 amino acids: CASIPPGRTSGLFF. DNA of the CDR3: TGTGCCAGCATCCCCCCCGGTCGGACTAGCGGGCTTTTCTTC.

The sample holds a few counts of this clone. CDR3 amino acids: CAWSVGALNEKLFF. CDR3 nucleotides: TGTGCCTGGAGTGTCGGAGCCCTCAATGAAAAACTGTTTTTT. V usage is TRBV30 and J usage is TRBJ1-4, with no clear D. The CDR3 runs to 14 residues. Germline loops: CDR1 GTSNPN, CDR2 SVGIG (reference sequence). Trimming pared 0 bases from V and 5 bases from J, leaving 10 bases between.

This chain joins TRBV6-5 and TRBJ1-4, with 7 positions matching TRBD1. Germline V gene data show CDR1 as MNHEY and CDR2 as SVGAGI. The CDR3 loop spans 14 amino acids. V gave up 7 bases and J gave up 4 bases; unmatched junction bases: 6. This chain's CDR3 is CASTTGSYNEKLFF. The CDR3 DNA follows: TGTGCCAGCACGACAGGGAGCTATAATGAAAAACTGTTTTTT.